Listed below are T cell receptor beta chains from one sample, sequenced in a study of shared clonotypes between healthy human individuals. Profiling relied on immunoSEQ multiplex PCR, and the TCRdb table lists in-frame clones only, not all of them. This repertoire shows about 380,000 clones, 90% to 98% found once; its top ten account for less than 0.35%. Specimen: memory CD8+ T cells sorted from blood. The receptor source for this set is a young man in good health. Each CDR3 is given without its conserved first and last residue. The order of the fields is V gene, D gene, J gene, CDR3 protein. A D gene is named only where the DNA matches it firmly.

>TRBV18|.|TRBJ1-2
ASSPPEGTYGYT
>TRBV7-9|TRBD1|TRBJ2-1
ASSPGQGRDEQF
>TRBV7-6|TRBD2|TRBJ2-3
ASSLTSGRITDTQY
>TRBV6-1|TRBD2|TRBJ2-1
ASSASGSIHEQF
>TRBV6-5|.|TRBJ1-1
ASRDRYTEAF
>TRBV2|TRBD2|TRBJ2-2
ASTGLANTGELF
>TRBV28|.|TRBJ2-3
ASSLGTALDRTRGQY
>TRBV5-1|TRBD1|TRBJ2-3
ASSSGQGRSTDTQY
>TRBV9|TRBD2|TRBJ2-3
ASSAVTRGRKTDTQY
>TRBV29-1|.|TRBJ2-1
SVELYNEQF
>TRBV4-1|TRBD2|TRBJ2-3
ASSFSREGTDTQY